Shown below are 21 T cell receptor beta chains from a single sample sequenced in a study of T cells in Graves' hyperthyroidism and ophthalmopathy. Researchers took RNA transcripts and amplified the TCR beta CDR3 regions from them. The HTBI primer set was used in a first-round RT-PCR of the TCR CDR3. TCRdb itself ran the multiplex PCR reads through MiXCR, one entry per CDR3 protein. This sample yields over 350,000 distinct CDR3 sequences, of which roughly 13% are seen a single time; 25% to 30% belongs to the top ten. The sequenced sample consisted of blood. The receptors stem from a man aged 50 or older with Graves' ophthalmopathy.

This sequence joins TRBV6-1 and TRBJ2-7; 7 bases line up with TRBD2. This CDR3 comprises 15 residues. Germline loops: CDR1 MNHNS, CDR2 SASEGT. The J segment lost 3 bases and the V segment lost 5 bases, leaving 10 bases of the junction unmatched. The CDR3: CASSRVSRESYEQYF. CDR3 nucleotide sequence: TGTGCCAGCAGTCGTGTATCGCGGGAGAGCTACGAGCAGTACTTC.

There are many counts of this clonotype. The rearrangement joins TRBV11-2 to TRBJ2-5; 7 nucleotides line up with TRBD1. The CDR3 runs 15 residues. In germline, CDR1 is SGHAT, CDR2 FQNNGV. V shed 5 bases, J shed 5 bases, and the junction held 11 bases outside the gene matches. The CDR3 protein is CASSQWTGDWETQYF. CDR3 bases: TGTGCCAGCAGCCAATGGACAGGTGATTGGGAGACCCAGTACTTC.

The table lists this clonotype with a few counts. This chain links TRBV11-2 with TRBJ2-2; 9 bases fit TRBD2. Germline V lookup: CDR1 SGHAT, CDR2 FQNNGV. J was trimmed by 3 bases and V by 1 base; bases with no gene match: 6. This CDR3 is built from 17 residues. CDR3 protein: CASSLVGSGSYTGELFF. The CDR3 DNA reads TGTGCCAGCAGCTTAGTTGGTAGCGGGAGTTACACCGGGGAGCTGTTTTTT. Full variable domain (outside the CDR3, taken from reference TRBV11-2 and TRBJ2-2): EAGVAQSPRYKIIEKRQSVAFWCNPISGHATLYWYQQILGQGPKLLIQFQNNGVVDDSQLPKDRFSAERLKGVDSTLKIQPAKLEDSAVYLCASSLVGSGSYTGELFFGEGSRLTVL.

This clonotype was counted many times. This chain links TRBV12-3 or TRBV12-4 with TRBJ2-5; 10 nucleotides line up with TRBD2. The CDR3 contains 15 residues. The V gene end was trimmed by 6 bases and the J gene end by 6 bases; junction bases not matched to a gene: 10. This CDR3 is CASRPSLAGVKTQYF. CDR3 nucleotides: TGTGCCAGCAGGCCCTCTCTAGCGGGAGTAAAGACCCAGTACTTC.

This clonotype has a count of ten or more. The rearrangement uses TRBV29-1 and TRBJ1-5; D ambiguous. Trimming left V 3 bases short and J 7 bases short, with 13 bases between. This CDR3 contains 13 residues. Germline V gives CDR1 SQVTM, CDR2 ANQGSEA. The CDR3 region is CSVEITEGQPQHF. DNA of the CDR3: TGCAGCGTTGAGATCACGGAGGGACAGCCCCAGCATTTT.

This clonotype was counted ten times or more. V and J are TRBV20-1 and TRBJ1-1; no firm D call. The CDR3 is 13 amino acids. The germline gives CDR1 DFQATT, CDR2 SNEGSKA (reference sequence). V lost 6 bases, J lost 6 bases, and 17 bases lay in between. The CDR3 coding sequence is TGCAGTGCGTTTGCTTCCAACGCCCCTGAAGCTTTCTTT. This gives the protein CSAFASNAPEAFF.

This clonotype was counted ten times or more. This chain links TRBV6-5 with TRBJ2-7, with D unclear. V shed 2 bases and J shed 1 base, with 9 bases lying between them. The CDR3 is 14 amino acids. In germline, CDR1 is MNHEY, CDR2 SVGAGI. The DNA of the CDR3 is TGTGCCAGCAGTTACCTCGGACCGTCCTACGAGCAGTACTTC. Protein product: CASSYLGPSYEQYF.

The chain carries TRBV9 and TRBJ2-5; 8 bases line up with TRBD2. CDR1 is SGDLS, CDR2 YYNGEE, per germline. V lost 0 bases to trimming and J lost 5 bases; unmatched junction nucleotides: 12. The CDR3 runs to 17 residues. In DNA, the CDR3 is TGTGCCAGCAGCGTAGGTTCGAGCGGGAGTCTCCGGGAGACCCAGTACTTC. Translated: CASSVGSSGSLRETQYF.

J is TRBJ2-7 and V is TRBV24-1; 7 bases agree with TRBD1. Looked up from germline, CDR1 is KGHDR and CDR2 is SFDVKD. V dropped 3 bases and J dropped 3; count of bases not matched to a gene: 7. The CDR3 is 15 residues long. The CDR3: CATSDIRDSCYEQYF. Written as DNA, the CDR3 is TGTGCCACCAGTGATATTCGGGACAGCTGCTACGAGCAGTACTTC.

This clonotype has a count of ten or more. The chain links TRBV2 to TRBJ1-1; no clear D gene. Per germline, CDR1 SNHLY and CDR2 FYNNEI. The CDR3 loop spans 15 amino acids. V was cut by 7 bases and J by 0 bases, with 15 bases left in between. The CDR3 protein is CASKLNSVLNTEAFF. In DNA form, the CDR3 reads TGTGCCAGCAAATTAAACAGTGTCTTGAACACTGAAGCTTTCTTT.

This chain links TRBV20-1 with TRBJ1-1; TRBD1 is a possible D gene (6 bases). V lost 3 bases to trimming and J lost 7 bases, with 33 bases between them. Germline loops: CDR1 DFQATT, CDR2 SNEGSKA (reference sequence). The CDR3 sequence is 19 residues long. The DNA of the CDR3 is TGCAGTGCTAGGGGGAGTTGGGGCAGGGGATCGCCAGACGGAGTTGAAGCTTTCTTT. It is translated as CSARGSWGRGSPDGVEAFF.

The chain combines TRBV24-1 with TRBJ2-3; the D is unclear. This CDR3 comprises 14 residues. Germline loops: CDR1 KGHDR, CDR2 SFDVKD. V was pared by 1 base and J by 0 bases, with 4 bases between. CDR3 protein: CATSDLSSTDTQYF. In nucleotides, the CDR3 is TGTGCCACCAGTGATTTAAGCAGCACAGATACGCAGTATTTT.

This clonotype was seen many times. This chain connects TRBV2 to TRBJ1-5; a possible D gene is TRBD1 (5 bases). Germline V CDR1 and CDR2: SNHLY, FYNNEI. The CDR3 length is 13 residues. Trimming stripped 7 bases from V and 1 base from J, with 8 bases between. As DNA, the CDR3 is TGTGCCAGCATAGGGGACAGCAATCAGCCCCAGCATTTT. This gives the protein CASIGDSNQPQHF.

This clonotype has a count of ten or more. The chain links TRBV10-3 to TRBJ2-7; TRBD2 agrees at 7 bases. The CDR3 extends over 14 amino acids. The germline V gene encodes CDR1 ENHRY and CDR2 SYGVKD. Germline trimming cut 10 bases from V and 4 bases from J; bases unmatched to any gene: 13. The CDR3 spells CATHPGGNIYEQYF. The CDR3 region has the DNA TGTGCCACGCATCCGGGGGGTAACATATACGAGCAGTACTTC.

Concerning this clonotype itself: At one end, the junction sequence differs from germline, possibly due to a read error. The CDR3 is CSAYKPQGNGQFF. CDR3 bases: TGCAGTGCTTACAAGCCCCAGGGAAATGGGCAGTTCTTC. The chain recombines TRBV20-1 with TRBJ2-1; D perhaps matches TRBD1 (5 bases). The CDR3 runs 13 residues. The V gene's germline CDR1 is DFQATT and CDR2 SNEGSKA (reference sequence).

The sample holds many counts of this clonotype. The chain recombines TRBV5-1 with TRBJ2-1; D possibly corresponds to TRBD2 (6 bases). V lost 0 bases to trimming and J lost 0 bases, with 10 bases between them. The germline gives CDR1 SGHRS, CDR2 YFSETQ. The CDR3 contains 16 residues. The CDR3 bases are TGCGCCAGCAGCTTGGAGCGCGGGGTCTCCTACAATGAGCAGTTCTTC. Encoded protein: CASSLERGVSYNEQFF.

There are a few counts of this clonotype. The rearrangement links TRBV19 to TRBJ2-1; TRBD2 is a possible D gene (5 bases). Deletions cut 6 bases from V and 3 bases from J, with 15 bases between. Germline values: CDR1 LNHDA, CDR2 SQIVND (reference sequence). The CDR3 totals 15 residues. The CDR3 DNA sequence: TGTGCCAGTAGATCCCGGGAAGGGCTCTACAATGAGCAGTTCTTC. It codes for CASRSREGLYNEQFF.

This clonotype was seen many times. The V call is TRBV7-9, the J call TRBJ2-1; TRBD1 might be the D (7 bases). The V gene's germline CDR1 is SEHNR and CDR2 FQNEAQ (reference sequence). The CDR3 has 14 residues. The V end lost 6 bases, the J end lost 1 base, and 10 bases lay between the germline ends. The CDR3 DNA sequence: TGTGCCAGCAGGCCAGGGGGGTCCTACAATGAGCAGTTCTTC. Its protein product is CASRPGGSYNEQFF. Variable domain in full (rest from reference TRBV7-9 and TRBJ2-1): DTGVSQNPRHKITKRGQNVTFRCDPISEHNRLYWYRQTLGQGPEFLTYFQNEAQLEKSRLLSDRFSAERPKGSFSTLEIQRTEQGDSAMYLCASRPGGSYNEQFFGPGTRLTVL.

This clonotype was seen only a few times. The CDR3 loop reads CASSSTGTPHYNEQFF. The CDR3 DNA reads as TGTGCCAGCAGCTCAACAGGTACCCCTCACTACAATGAGCAGTTCTTC. The chain couples TRBV9 to TRBJ2-1, with a possible D match to TRBD1 (5 bases). The germline CDR1 and CDR2 sequences are SGDLS and YYNGEE. V was pared by 4 bases and J by 3 bases, with 17 bases between. The CDR3 is 16 residues long.

The chain links TRBV5-1 to TRBJ2-3, with 9 bases matching TRBD2. This CDR3 region has 16 residues. Germline assignment: CDR1 SGHRS and CDR2 YFSETQ. Trimming cost V 0 bases and J 5 bases; bases outside gene matches: 7. For the CDR3, the DNA is TGCGCCAGCAGCTTGGACGTAGCGGGAGTTGGAGATACGCAGTATTTT. Translating it yields CASSLDVAGVGDTQYF.

V gene TRBV25-1 combines with J gene TRBJ1-6; 8 bases map to TRBD1. The CDR3 length is 17 residues. CDR1 is MGHDK, CDR2 SYGVNS, per germline. Trimming took 4 bases from V and 7 from J; bases not matched to a gene: 12. CDR3 amino acids: CASSGGIPDRENSPLHF. The CDR3 nucleotides are TGTGCCAGCAGTGGAGGGATACCGGACAGGGAGAATTCACCCCTCCACTTT.